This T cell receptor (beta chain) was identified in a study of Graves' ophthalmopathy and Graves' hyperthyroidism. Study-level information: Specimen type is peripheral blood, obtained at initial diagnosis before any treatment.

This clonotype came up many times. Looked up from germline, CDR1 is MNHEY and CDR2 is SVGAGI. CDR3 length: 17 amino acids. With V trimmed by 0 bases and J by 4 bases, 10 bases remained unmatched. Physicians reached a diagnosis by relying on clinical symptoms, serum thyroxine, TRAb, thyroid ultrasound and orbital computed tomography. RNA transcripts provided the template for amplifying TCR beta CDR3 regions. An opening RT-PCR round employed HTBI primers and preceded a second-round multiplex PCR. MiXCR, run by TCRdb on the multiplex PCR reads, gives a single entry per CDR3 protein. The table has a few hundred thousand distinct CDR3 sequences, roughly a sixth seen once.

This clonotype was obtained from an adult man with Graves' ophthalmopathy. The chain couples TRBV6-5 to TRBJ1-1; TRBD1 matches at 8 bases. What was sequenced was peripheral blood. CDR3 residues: CASSYSSGGPTVTEAFF. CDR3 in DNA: TGTGCCAGCAGTTACTCCTCAGGGGGCCCTACGGTCACTGAAGCTTTCTTT.